Listed here are 11 T cell receptor beta chains from one sample, sequenced in a study of T cell changes during pregnancy in multiple sclerosis. Repertoires were generated with immunoSEQ multiplex PCR, while TCRdb's copy carries only in-frame clones and drops some. Altogether some 31,000 clones are present, 80% to 90% being singletons, with the ten largest covering around 10%. The sequencing used CD8+ T cells from peripheral blood mononuclear cells, collected in the third trimester of pregnancy. These receptors all come from a female donor with multiple sclerosis, enrolled in a pregnancy study.

The rearrangement joins TRBV6-1 to TRBJ2-5; D is perhaps TRBD1 (6 bases). The DNA end is a closer match to TRBJ2-7, so the J assignment may be wrong. CDR3 length equals 13 residues. Per germline, CDR1 MNHNS and CDR2 SASEGT. CDR3 sequence (DNA): TGTGCCAGCAGTGGCAGGGGATGGCACGAGCAGTACTTC. Translation gives CASSGRGWHEQYF.

The chain joins TRBV2 to TRBJ1-2; 8 bases agree with TRBD1. Unmatched junction bases numbered 2, after V lost 2 bases and J lost 6 bases. Germline V gene lookup returns CDR1 SNHLY and CDR2 FYNNEI. The CDR3 loop spans 13 amino acids. Here the CDR3 DNA reads TGTGCCAGCAGTGAAAGGACAGGGAATGGCTACACCTTC. Translation gives CASSERTGNGYTF.

This clone was seen only once. V is TRBV6-4 and J is TRBJ1-2, with 7 bases that match TRBD1. The CDR3 totals 13 residues. Germline CDR1 reads MRHNA; CDR2 reads SNTAGT. V lost 5 bases, J lost 4 bases, and 4 bases stayed unmatched. The CDR3 DNA reads TGTGCCAGCAGTCCAGGGGGTAGCTATGGCTACACCTTC. Residues: CASSPGGSYGYTF.

The genes are TRBV7-6 and TRBJ2-1, with D possibly TRBD2 on 5 matching bases. Germline CDR1 is SGHVS and CDR2 is FNYEAQ. The CDR3 is made up of 15 amino acids. V lost 3 bases to trimming and J lost 2 bases, with 11 bases between them. The CDR3, as DNA: TGTGCCAGCAGCTTTGAGGCGGGCCCCTACAATGAGCAGTTCTTC. It encodes CASSFEAGPYNEQFF.

The chain combines TRBV30 with TRBJ2-1, with 7 bases matching TRBD2. V lost 0 bases and J lost 6; bases outside the gene matches: 5. CDR1 GTSNPN and CDR2 SVGIG come from the germline V gene (reference sequence). This CDR3 region has 14 residues. The CDR3 protein is CAWSVAGRFNEQFF. The CDR3 nucleotides are TGTGCCTGGAGTGTAGCGGGGAGATTCAATGAGCAGTTCTTC.

This clone is medium-sized in the sample. Other DNA sequences in this specimen translate into the identical CDR3. The chain uses TRBV9 and TRBJ1-5; D may be TRBD1 (6 bases). The V and J ends lost 2 bases and 6 bases respectively, with 9 bases between them. Germline V CDR1 and CDR2: SGDLS, YYNGEE. The CDR3 loop spans 13 amino acids. CDR3 in DNA: TGTGCCAGCAGCGTGGGAGGGGGTCAGCCCCAGCATTTT. Translating it yields CASSVGGGQPQHF.

The chain joins TRBV18 to TRBJ1-5; D gene unclear. Germline V lookup: CDR1 KGHSH, CDR2 LQKENI. The CDR3 has 12 amino acids. V was shortened by 3 bases and J by 4 bases, with 4 bases between the two germline ends. For the CDR3, the DNA is TGTGCCAGCTCACCCCCTAATCAGCCCCAGCATTTT. This codes for CASSPPNQPQHF.

The chain links TRBV27 to TRBJ2-5; TRBD2 is a possible D gene (6 bases). CDR1 is MNHEY, CDR2 SMNVEV, per germline (reference sequence). The CDR3 has 14 amino acids. With 10 bases removed from V and 6 bases from J, the gap between germline ends came to 21 bases. The CDR3 sequence is CANRRRRARKTQYF. In DNA, the CDR3 is TGTGCCAACAGAAGACGGAGGGCCCGGAAGACCCAGTACTTC.

CDR3 sequence reads: CAISDGKGANYGYTF. CDR3 nucleotides: TGTGCCATCAGTGATGGGAAAGGGGCTAACTATGGCTACACCTTC. The V call is TRBV10-3, the J call TRBJ1-2; possibly TRBD1 for D (5 bases). The CDR3 spans 15 residues. Trimming took off 3 bases at V and 0 bases at J, with 11 bases between the two ends. Germline V gene data show CDR1 as ENHRY and CDR2 as SYGVKD.

The sample holds a few counts of this clone. The CDR3 spells CASSPRINDRGQNNSPLHF. The CDR3 coding sequence is TGTGCCAGCAGCCCCCGAATCAACGACAGGGGACAAAATAATTCACCCCTCCACTTT. The chain combines TRBV7-9 with TRBJ1-6, with 8 bases that match TRBD1. Germline trimming cut 5 bases from V and 5 bases from J; bases unmatched to any gene: 17. In germline, CDR1 is SEHNR, CDR2 FQNEAQ (reference sequence). This CDR3 is 19 amino acids long.

This chain uses TRBV6-6 with TRBJ2-7, with a tentative D call TRBD2 (6 bases). Trimming left V 0 bases short and J 2 bases short, with 11 bases between. The CDR3 extends over 15 amino acids. Per germline, CDR1 MNHNY and CDR2 SVGAGI (reference sequence). The CDR3 sequence is CASSYSTGLTYEQYF. The CDR3 nucleotides read TGTGCCAGCAGTTACTCGACGGGACTTACCTACGAGCAGTACTTC.